Each of the 32 T cell receptor beta chains below was sequenced from the same sample in a study of T cell responses to AZD1222 COVID-19 vaccine. The table came from immunoSEQ multiplex PCR; TCRdb's copy has only in-frame clones and leaves some out. The data hold about 120,000 clones, with roughly nine tenths observed a single time. The source was peripheral blood, collected on day 0 of AZD1222 vaccination. These receptors all come from an adult in good health.

V and J are TRBV10-3 and TRBJ1-5, with TRBD1 identical over 8 bases. The CDR3 is 14 amino acids. V shed 2 bases, J shed 11 bases, and the junction held 8 bases outside the gene matches. The germline V gene has CDR1 ENHRY and CDR2 SYGVKD. The CDR3 region is CAISEGQGAAAQHF. The CDR3 region has the DNA TGTGCCATCAGTGAGGGGCAGGGGGCGGCGGCCCAGCATTTT.

This chain connects TRBV19 to TRBJ2-1, with TRBD1 matching 8 bases. V lost 4 bases, J lost 4 bases, and 3 bases stayed unmatched. Germline V gives CDR1 LNHDA, CDR2 SQIVND (reference sequence). The CDR3 runs to 14 residues. The CDR3 loop is CASSSRGQYNEQFF. DNA for the CDR3: TGTGCCAGTAGTAGCAGGGGGCAATACAATGAGCAGTTCTTC.

This chain joins TRBV29-1 and TRBJ2-1; 12 nucleotides align to TRBD2. Germline CDR1 SQVTM, CDR2 ANQGSEA. The CDR3 is 18 residues long. V lost 6 bases and J lost 5; bases outside the gene matches: 17. The CDR3 bases are TGCAGCGTACGGACTAGCGGGATAGGAAAACGCCCCCACAATGAGCAGTTCTTC. It yields the protein CSVRTSGIGKRPHNEQFF.

The rearrangement links TRBV6-5 to TRBJ2-3, with no clear D. Trimming cost V 7 bases and J 0 bases, with 11 bases left between them. Germline V gives CDR1 MNHEY, CDR2 SVGAGI. The CDR3 is made up of 14 amino acids. CDR3 in amino acids: CASTTLSSTDTQYF. CDR3 nucleotides: TGTGCCAGCACTACCCTCTCCAGCACAGATACGCAGTATTTT.

CDR3 loop: CASSPRERAEAFF. The CDR3 DNA reads as TGTGCCAGCTCACCTCGTGAGCGTGCTGAAGCTTTCTTT. The V gene is TRBV18, the J gene TRBJ1-1; D is undetermined. Germline V gene sequence: CDR1 KGHSH, CDR2 LQKENI. The V gene lost 3 bases and the J gene lost 6 bases, with 11 bases spanning the gap. CDR3 length equals 13 residues.

This sequence joins TRBV19 and TRBJ1-3; 9 positions match TRBD1. This CDR3 has 15 residues. CDR1 and CDR2 (germline): LNHDA, SQIVND (reference sequence). The J segment lost 0 bases and the V segment lost 9 bases, leaving 6 bases of the junction unmatched. CDR3 DNA: TGTGCCAGCCGGGACAGGGTTTTCTCTGGAAACACCATATATTTT. It codes for CASRDRVFSGNTIYF. The variable domain in full, with the rest retrieved from reference TRBV19 and TRBJ1-3, is DGGITQSPKYLFRKEGQNVTLSCEQNLNHDAMYWYRQDPGQGLRLIYYSQIVNDFQKGDIAEGYSVSREKKESFPLTVTSAQKNPTAFYLCASRDRVFSGNTIYFGEGSWLTVV.

This clone was recorded once. The rearrangement joins TRBV19 to TRBJ1-5, with a weak D call TRBD1 (5 bases). Germline V gives CDR1 LNHDA, CDR2 SQIVND (reference sequence). This CDR3 contains 14 residues. V was cut by 1 base and J by 6 bases, with 10 bases left in between. Here the CDR3 reads CASSIGGEGQPQHF. CDR3 coding DNA: TGTGCCAGTAGTATAGGGGGGGAAGGTCAGCCCCAGCATTTT.

The chain carries TRBV6-5 and TRBJ1-1; TRBD1 matches at 7 bases. Per germline, CDR1 MNHEY and CDR2 SVGAGI. The V and J ends lost 6 bases and 1 base, in that order; junction bases with no gene match: 5. The CDR3 covers 14 residues. The CDR3 DNA sequence: TGTGCCAGCAGACCGGGACAGAAGAACACTGAAGCTTTCTTT. Translating gives CASRPGQKNTEAFF.

The chain joins TRBV9 to TRBJ2-2; tentatively, D is TRBD1 (5 bases). Looked up from germline, CDR1 is SGDLS and CDR2 is YYNGEE. The CDR3 runs to 15 residues. V was pared by 0 bases and J by 5 bases, with 11 bases between. DNA of the CDR3: TGTGCCAGCAGCGTAGGCCAGGGTCCTACCGGGGAGCTGTTTTTT. Amino acid sequence: CASSVGQGPTGELFF.

This chain links TRBV5-5 with TRBJ1-5; a weak D match, TRBD1 (6 bases). The germline V gene encodes CDR1 SGHKS and CDR2 YYEKEE (reference sequence). V lost 4 bases and J lost 4, with 18 bases in between. This CDR3 has 16 residues. CDR3 sequence: CASSPDRRAGNQPQHF. In DNA, the CDR3 is TGTGCCAGCAGCCCCGACAGGAGAGCGGGGAATCAGCCCCAGCATTTT.

V usage is TRBV6-5 and J usage is TRBJ1-5; 7 bases are shared with TRBD1. The CDR3 runs to 12 residues. V lost 9 bases and J lost 4; bases outside the gene matches: 3. The germline V gene has CDR1 MNHEY and CDR2 SVGAGI. The CDR3 bases are TGTGCCAGTCGGGACAGTAATCAGCCCCAGCATTTT. This sequence encodes CASRDSNQPQHF.

The DNA of the CDR3 is TGTGCCAGCAGCCAAGATATTACAGGGGGCACTGAAGCTTTCTTT. Translating gives CASSQDITGGTEAFF. V usage is TRBV3-1 (or the pseudogene TRBV3-2) and J usage is TRBJ1-1; 8 nucleotides agree with TRBD1. Looked up from germline, CDR1 is LGHDT and CDR2 is YNNKEL (reference sequence). The J segment lost 4 bases and the V segment lost 0 bases, leaving 4 bases of the junction unmatched. The CDR3 covers 15 residues.

The chain uses TRBV9 and TRBJ2-3; 12 bases map to TRBD2. J was trimmed by 4 bases and V by 1 base; bases with no gene match: 4. The CDR3 has 16 residues. CDR1 is SGDLS and CDR2 is YYNGEE in the germline V gene. CDR3 in amino acids: CASSVSLAGGADTQYF. CDR3 in DNA: TGTGCCAGCAGCGTATCTCTAGCGGGAGGGGCAGATACGCAGTATTTT.

CDR3 sequence reads: CASGFRDNQPQHF. The CDR3 DNA reads as TGTGCTAGTGGTTTCAGGGACAATCAGCCCCAGCATTTT. V gene TRBV12-5 combines with J gene TRBJ1-5; perhaps TRBD1 as D (5 bases). The V gene's germline CDR1 is LGHNT and CDR2 FRNRAP. The CDR3 length is 13 residues. The germline V and J ends were trimmed by 3 bases and 3 bases, with 6 bases remaining between them.

The chain joins TRBV5-1 to TRBJ1-6, with a possible D match to TRBD1 (5 bases). Looked up from germline, CDR1 is SGHRS and CDR2 is YFSETQ. The CDR3 totals 13 residues. Between the trimmed V and J ends, which lost 0 bases and 13 bases, there was a span of 11 bases. This chain's CDR3 is CASSLDMGDPLHF. In DNA, the CDR3 is TGCGCCAGCAGCTTGGATATGGGGGACCCCCTCCACTTT.

This chain joins TRBV7-9 and TRBJ2-2; TRBD2 might be the D (5 bases). The CDR3 runs to 17 residues. Germline CDR1 is SEHNR and CDR2 is FQNEAQ (reference sequence). V was pared by 0 bases and J by 3 bases, with 14 bases between. The CDR3 sequence: CASSLAGVLTYTGELFF. CDR3 coding DNA: TGTGCCAGCAGCTTAGCGGGAGTCCTTACTTACACCGGGGAGCTGTTTTTT.

For the CDR3, the DNA is TGTGCCAGTAGTATAGAAGCCCGCTCTGGAAACACCATATATTTT. This translates into CASSIEARSGNTIYF. The gene calls are TRBV19 and TRBJ1-3; unclear D gene. The CDR3 is 15 amino acids. V was clipped by 0 bases and J by 0 bases, with 6 bases between them. CDR1 is LNHDA and CDR2 is SQIVND in the germline V gene (reference sequence). Full variable domain (rest looked up from reference TRBV19 and TRBJ1-3): DGGITQSPKYLFRKEGQNVTLSCEQNLNHDAMYWYRQDPGQGLRLIYYSQIVNDFQKGDIAEGYSVSREKKESFPLTVTSAQKNPTAFYLCASSIEARSGNTIYFGEGSWLTVV.

The chain combines TRBV11-2 with TRBJ1-1; D is ambiguous. CDR1 and CDR2 (germline): SGHAT, FQNNGV. The germline V and J ends were trimmed by 5 bases and 0 bases, with 10 bases remaining between them. The CDR3 runs to 14 residues. The CDR3 DNA is TGTGCCAGCAGCGGTTCCACTTTGAACACTGAAGCTTTCTTT. It codes for CASSGSTLNTEAFF. The variable domain in full, completed from reference TRBV11-2 and TRBJ1-1, reads EAGVAQSPRYKIIEKRQSVAFWCNPISGHATLYWYQQILGQGPKLLIQFQNNGVVDDSQLPKDRFSAERLKGVDSTLKIQPAKLEDSAVYLCASSGSTLNTEAFFGQGTRLTVV.

The chain is built from TRBV4-2 and TRBJ2-2; 8 nucleotides agree with TRBD1. The CDR3 covers 16 residues. After removal of 0 bases from V and 6 bases from J, the junction contained 6 bases not matched to a gene. The germline gives CDR1 LGHNA, CDR2 YNFKEQ. CDR3 protein: CASSQEIGTGAGELFF. For the CDR3, the DNA is TGTGCCAGCAGCCAAGAAATCGGGACAGGCGCCGGGGAGCTGTTTTTT.

The chain links TRBV19 to TRBJ1-3; 8 positions match TRBD1. Germline CDR1 and CDR2: LNHDA and SQIVND (reference sequence). Germline trimming cut 4 bases from V and 0 bases from J; bases unmatched to any gene: 14. This CDR3 region has 19 residues. Written as DNA, the CDR3 is TGTGCCAGTAGTAGCCGGGCCGGGACAGGCGTAAACTCTGGAAACACCATATATTTT. This gives the protein CASSSRAGTGVNSGNTIYF. The complete variable domain, with remaining parts taken from reference TRBV19 and TRBJ1-3, reads DGGITQSPKYLFRKEGQNVTLSCEQNLNHDAMYWYRQDPGQGLRLIYYSQIVNDFQKGDIAEGYSVSREKKESFPLTVTSAQKNPTAFYLCASSSRAGTGVNSGNTIYFGEGSWLTVV.

The V gene is TRBV28, the J gene TRBJ2-5; D perhaps matches TRBD1 (6 bases). V gave up 3 bases and J gave up 2 bases, with 13 bases separating them. The CDR3 loop spans 15 amino acids. Germline CDR1 MDHEN, CDR2 SYDVKM. In nucleotides, the CDR3 is TGTGCCAGCAGTTTCGGACAGCTACTTCAAGAGACCCAGTACTTC. This codes for CASSFGQLLQETQYF.

This chain uses TRBV7-9 with TRBJ2-5; 8 nucleotides line up with TRBD1. V shed 5 bases and J 4 bases; nucleotides not matched to a gene: 9. The CDR3 length is 15 residues. Germline loops: CDR1 SEHNR, CDR2 FQNEAQ (reference sequence). CDR3 sequence reads: CASSQRRDRRETQYF. CDR3 bases: TGTGCCAGCAGCCAGCGCCGGGACAGGAGAGAGACCCAGTACTTC.

The chain is built from TRBV3-1 (or the pseudogene TRBV3-2) and TRBJ2-2; 11 positions match TRBD1. Per the germline V gene, CDR1 is LGHDT and CDR2 is YNNKEL (reference sequence). The trim removed 1 base at V and 3 bases at J, leaving 10 bases unmatched. The CDR3 covers 19 residues. The CDR3 sequence is CASSQVGGGQGADTGELFF. The CDR3 bases are TGTGCCAGCAGCCAAGTAGGAGGAGGACAGGGGGCGGACACCGGGGAGCTGTTTTTT.

The J gene is TRBJ1-2, the V gene TRBV12-3 or TRBV12-4; D not resolved. The CDR3 extends over 12 amino acids. Trimming cost V 8 bases and J 2 bases, with 9 bases left between them. CDR3 protein: CASQKGNYGYTF. CDR3 nucleotide sequence: TGTGCCAGCCAGAAAGGGAACTATGGCTACACCTTC.

The chain combines TRBV5-5 with TRBJ2-1; TRBD1 might be the D (6 bases). This CDR3 is built from 17 residues. CDR1 is SGHKS, CDR2 YYEKEE, per germline (reference sequence). Trimming left V 3 bases short and J 0 bases short, with 16 bases between. The CDR3 is CASSSLQDRFSYNEQFF. CDR3 sequence (DNA): TGTGCCAGCAGCTCCCTCCAGGACAGATTCTCCTACAATGAGCAGTTCTTC.

The chain couples TRBV5-1 to TRBJ2-1; TRBD1 aligns across 7 bases. Germline V lookup: CDR1 SGHRS, CDR2 YFSETQ. After removal of 4 bases from V and 0 bases from J, the junction contained 7 bases not matched to a gene. There are 16 residues in the CDR3. The CDR3 protein is CASSPQTGSSYNEQFF. The CDR3 bases are TGCGCCAGCAGCCCCCAGACAGGGAGCTCCTACAATGAGCAGTTCTTC. The full variable domain, completed using reference TRBV5-1 and TRBJ2-1, is KAGVTQTPRYLIKTRGQQVTLSCSPISGHRSVSWYQQTPGQGLQFLFEYFSETQRNKGNFPGRFSGRQFSNSRSEMNVSTLELGDSALYLCASSPQTGSSYNEQFFGPGTRLTVL.

J is TRBJ1-2 and V is TRBV7-3; 7 bases are shared with TRBD1. The CDR3 sequence is 15 residues long. J gave up 0 bases and V 5 bases, and 6 bases lay outside the gene matches. Per the germline V gene, CDR1 is SGHTA and CDR2 is FQGTGA. The CDR3 here is CASSVSGGSNYGYTF. Written as DNA, the CDR3 is TGTGCCAGCAGCGTATCAGGGGGATCTAACTATGGCTACACCTTC.

The chain uses TRBV3-1 (or the pseudogene TRBV3-2) and TRBJ1-3; D remains ambiguous. Germline assignment: CDR1 LGHDT and CDR2 YNNKEL (reference sequence). The CDR3 loop spans 14 amino acids. V was cut by 4 bases and J by 0 bases, with 7 bases left in between. CDR3 region: CASSRDPSGNTIYF. Here the CDR3 DNA reads TGTGCCAGCAGCCGGGATCCCTCTGGAAACACCATATATTTT.

J is TRBJ1-1 and V is TRBV30; 9 positions match TRBD1. The CDR3 loop spans 15 amino acids. Trimming cost V 3 bases and J 5 bases; bases outside gene matches: 10. Germline V CDR1 and CDR2: GTSNPN, SVGIG (reference sequence). Here the CDR3 reads CAWRTNTGGSTEAFF. The DNA of the CDR3 is TGTGCCTGGAGAACCAACACAGGGGGCAGTACTGAAGCTTTCTTT.

V usage is TRBV5-1 and J usage is TRBJ1-6, with 9 bases lining up with TRBD1. Trimming took 0 bases from V and 9 from J; bases not matched to a gene: 10. Germline CDR1 SGHRS, CDR2 YFSETQ. CDR3 length: 17 residues. In DNA, the CDR3 is TGCGCCAGCAGCTTGGAGCCCCCGGGACAGGGCTTTTCACCCCTCCACTTT. As protein: CASSLEPPGQGFSPLHF. Full variable domain (rest looked up from reference TRBV5-1 and TRBJ1-6): KAGVTQTPRYLIKTRGQQVTLSCSPISGHRSVSWYQQTPGQGLQFLFEYFSETQRNKGNFPGRFSGRQFSNSRSEMNVSTLELGDSALYLCASSLEPPGQGFSPLHFGNGTRLTVT.

V gene TRBV27 combines with J gene TRBJ2-5; D is possibly TRBD1 or TRBD2 (6 bases each). CDR3 length: 14 amino acids. V lost 1 base to trimming and J lost 4 bases, with 10 bases between them. Germline CDR1 and CDR2: MNHEY and SMNVEV (reference sequence). The CDR3 loop reads CASSLLGGGETQYF. CDR3 bases: TGTGCCAGCAGTTTATTGGGGGGCGGAGAGACCCAGTACTTC.

V gene TRBV19 combines with J gene TRBJ2-7, with no clear D. The germline CDR1 and CDR2 sequences are LNHDA and SQIVND (reference sequence). The CDR3 has 13 residues. V shed 3 bases and J shed 2 bases, with 8 bases lying between them. Here the CDR3 reads CASSITDTYEQYF. The CDR3 bases are TGTGCCAGTAGTATTACGGATACCTACGAGCAGTACTTC.